This T cell receptor (beta chain) was retrieved from a study of radiotherapy plus CTLA-4 blockade in lung cancer (dated by TCRdb to 2016 to 2019). As for the study more broadly: Objective responses occurred in 18% of enrolled patients, and under 40% achieved disease control.

The full study reports these points: After treatment with radiotherapy and ipilimumab, TCR clones that came from tumors expanded in the peripheral blood. Increased serum interferon-beta after radiation, together with early dynamic changes in blood T cell clones, were reported to be the strongest predictors of response.

The library came from the immunoSEQ multiplex PCR assay. TCRdb obtained this table from immuneACCESS and retained in-frame rearrangements with V and J assigned. These tables miss some clones; where compared with another copy, unresolved V genes account for less than half of the shortfall, and the remainder is unexplained. The sample table holds some 60,000 clones, of which 65% to 80% were seen once. The ten largest clones add up to over 15% of the sample. The study evaluated CTLA-4 blockade (ipilimumab) given together with focal radiation therapy in patients who had chemo-refractory metastatic non-small-cell lung cancer. In its sample, this clone was seen a few times. There is no known antigen for this receptor. It has no much larger one-base neighbor in the sample; base qualities were not kept. Other DNA sequences in this specimen translate into the identical CDR3. From the germline V gene, CDR1 is MGHRA and CDR2 is YSYEKL. The V end gives up 3 bases and the J end 4 bases, leaving 3 bases in the junction not matched to a gene. Spanning cysteine to phenylalanine, the CDR3 consists of 14 amino acids. The CDR3 DNA has 42 bases and is translated from base 1.

The specimen comprised peripheral blood, sampled from a patient treated with radiotherapy plus ipilimumab. The sequence joins TRBV4-1 to TRBJ2-5; 9 middle bases align to TRBD1. This receptor was taken from a human donor with non-small cell lung cancer who had a complete response to radiotherapy plus ipilimumab. The nucleotide sequence reads as follows: TGCGCCAGCAGCCATCCGGGACAGGGAGAGACCCAGTACTTC. Translated, this gives CASSHPGQGETQYF.